The 13 T cell receptor beta chains reported below all come from one sample, sequenced in a study of chemoradiotherapy in HPV16-positive cancers. Repertoires were generated with immunoSEQ multiplex PCR, while TCRdb's copy carries only in-frame clones and drops some. In the table there are more than 5,500 clones, 70% to 90% of which are singletons. Specimen: tumor tissue, collected from a patient who underwent chemoradiotherapy. All receptors come from a human donor with HPV-associated anogenital cancer.

The V and J genes are TRBV7-6 and TRBJ1-4; possible D gene TRBD1, 5 bases. Trimming left V 5 bases short and J 8 bases short, with 9 bases between. The CDR3 runs to 12 residues. CDR1 is SGHVS and CDR2 is FNYEAQ in the germline V gene. Here the CDR3 DNA reads TGTGCCAGCAGCGATTGGACAGAAAAACTGTTTTTT. It yields the protein CASSDWTEKLFF.

This clone showed up just once. The chain has TRBV2 and TRBJ2-4; 13 bases line up with TRBD2. Germline V gene data show CDR1 as SNHLY and CDR2 as FYNNEI. The junction had 12 bases not matched to a gene; V was cut back by 6 bases and J by 4 bases. This CDR3 has 18 residues. Written as DNA, the CDR3 is TGTGCCAGCAGCATTTTGGGGACTAGCGGGGATAAGAAAAACATTCAGTACTTC. It codes for CASSILGTSGDKKNIQYF.

The chain recombines TRBV5-1 with TRBJ1-1; 9 nucleotides match TRBD1. V trimming: 7 bases; J trimming: 1 base; junction bases outside the gene matches: 5. Germline CDR1 reads SGHRS; CDR2 reads YFSETQ. The CDR3 has 14 amino acids. CDR3 amino acids: CASQRTGANTEAFF. CDR3 in DNA: TGCGCCAGCCAAAGGACAGGGGCGAACACTGAAGCTTTCTTT.

J is TRBJ2-1 and V is TRBV4-3; a weak D match, TRBD2 (5 bases). The CDR3 extends over 13 amino acids. Germline V gives CDR1 LGHNA, CDR2 YSLEER. Trimming cost V 3 bases and J 9 bases, with 12 bases left between them. The DNA for the CDR3 is TGCGCCAGCAGCCATGATCTAGCAGGTGAGCAGTTCTTC. This codes for CASSHDLAGEQFF.

The chain recombines TRBV28 with TRBJ2-5; 12 nucleotides line up with TRBD1. Germline CDR1 MDHEN, CDR2 SYDVKM. The CDR3 is 14 residues long. The ends lost 7 bases at V and 11 bases at J; junction bases unmatched: 11. CDR3 sequence reads: CASNVGTGGREQYF. The CDR3 DNA reads TGTGCCAGCAACGTCGGGACAGGGGGCCGAGAGCAGTACTTC.

The chain is built from TRBV6-1 and TRBJ1-2; D possibly corresponds to TRBD1 (6 bases). Trimming took off 1 base at V and 0 bases at J, with 18 bases between the two ends. The CDR3 runs 18 residues. Germline values: CDR1 MNHNS, CDR2 SASEGT. CDR3 sequence reads: CASSEDSGRGPSNYGYTF. Written as DNA, the CDR3 is TGTGCCAGCAGTGAAGATAGTGGCAGGGGACCTTCTAACTATGGCTACACCTTC.

This clone appeared a single time. This chain links TRBV7-2 with TRBJ1-5, with 9 bases fitting TRBD1. The V gene end was trimmed by 5 bases and the J gene end by 3 bases; junction bases not matched to a gene: 8. CDR1 is SGHTA and CDR2 is FQGNSA in the germline V gene. The CDR3 runs 16 residues. CDR3 amino acids: CASSTSTGGDNQPQHF. The DNA of the CDR3 is TGTGCCAGCAGCACCTCGACAGGGGGAGACAATCAGCCCCAGCATTTT.

V and J are TRBV29-1 and TRBJ1-1, with D maybe TRBD1 (5 bases). CDR3 length equals 13 residues. Germline CDR1 SQVTM, CDR2 ANQGSEA. V lost 7 bases and J 2 bases, leaving 14 bases between the germline ends. For the CDR3, the DNA is TGCAGCGCTACAAGGGGAAGTAACACTGAAGCTTTCTTT. Residues: CSATRGSNTEAFF.

The rearrangement uses TRBV5-1 and TRBJ2-3; the D gene is possibly TRBD2 (6 bases). CDR1 is SGHRS and CDR2 is YFSETQ in the germline V gene. Trimming shortened V by 0 bases and J by 0 bases, and 8 bases separated the two germline ends. The length of the CDR3 is 15 residues. The CDR3 DNA reads TGCGCCAGCAGCTTGGCCCGGGGGAGCACAGATACGCAGTATTTT. Translating gives CASSLARGSTDTQYF.

In its sample, this clone was seen a few times. The chain employs TRBV19 and TRBJ2-5; 14 bases are a match to TRBD2. The ends lost 4 bases at V and 5 bases at J; junction bases unmatched: 6. Germline assignment: CDR1 LNHDA and CDR2 SQIVND (reference sequence). This CDR3 comprises 16 residues. CDR3 region: CASSTWTSGGLETQYF. CDR3 bases: TGTGCCAGTAGTACCTGGACTAGCGGGGGGTTGGAGACCCAGTACTTC.

The rearrangement uses TRBV7-3 and TRBJ2-7, with 9 bases identical to TRBD2. The germline V gene encodes CDR1 SGHTA and CDR2 FQGTGA. V shed 5 bases and J 1 base; nucleotides not matched to a gene: 3. The CDR3 loop spans 14 amino acids. The CDR3 bases are TGTGCCAGCAGCCGGACTAGCGAGTCCTACGAGCAGTACTTC. Amino acid sequence: CASSRTSESYEQYF.

V usage is TRBV15 and J usage is TRBJ1-1; unclear D gene. Per germline, CDR1 LNHNV and CDR2 YYDKDF (reference sequence). The V end was cut by 0 bases, the J end by 8 bases, with 13 bases between. The CDR3 covers 14 residues. CDR3 nucleotides: TGTGCCACCAGCAGAGATGAGGTCGATCCGGAAGCTTTCTTT. It translates to CATSRDEVDPEAFF.

J is TRBJ2-2 and V is TRBV9; perhaps D is TRBD1 or TRBD2 (7 bases each). V shed 2 bases and J shed 1 base, with 9 bases lying between them. The germline gives CDR1 SGDLS, CDR2 YYNGEE. The CDR3 has 15 residues. The CDR3 DNA follows: TGTGCCAGCAGCGTCAGGGGGGGGAACACCGGGGAGCTGTTTTTT. Protein: CASSVRGGNTGELFF.